The clone carrying this TCR beta chain was detected ten times or more. This specimen comes from a study of blood T cell repertoires in COVID-19. The method was immunoSEQ multiplex PCR; TCRdb's version includes in-frame clones alone and lacks a portion of them. The sample carries approximately 120,000 clones, 70% to 85% recorded once. Germline trimming cut 1 base from V and 6 bases from J; bases unmatched to any gene: 8. The CDR3 length is 16 residues. In germline, CDR1 is LGHDT, CDR2 YNNKEL (reference sequence). The sequenced material came from peripheral blood. The J gene is TRBJ2-2, the V gene TRBV3-1 (or the pseudogene TRBV3-2), with TRBD2 matching 7 bases. The source of this sequence is a woman of 80 years or more with active or convalescent COVID-19. The DNA of the CDR3 is TGTGCCAGCAGCCAAGTGGGCGGGAGAGTGTCCGGGGAGCTGTTTTTT. Encoded protein: CASSQVGGRVSGELFF.